One and the same sample provided the 16 T cell receptor beta chains below, sequenced in a study of post-analysis software for immune sequencing data. Study-wide results and limits: TRBV5-6, TRBV5-1 and TRBV20-1 belonged to a set of about 5 TRBV segments that were more frequent in patients than controls.

Their recognized antigens are unknown. Every TCR beta cDNA library bore unique molecular identifiers. Each CDR3 protein is one row after TCRdb ran MiXCR on the PCR reads. The table records about 540,000 distinct CDR3 sequences, under 40% of them present only once. The source material was blood. These receptors all stem from a girl aged 2 to 17 with multiple sclerosis.

The table lists this clonotype with a few counts. The chain carries TRBV4-1 and TRBJ2-1, with 12 bases aligning to TRBD1. This CDR3 is 15 amino acids long. Germline CDR1 MGHRA, CDR2 YSYEKL. The ends lost 5 bases at V and 7 bases at J; junction bases unmatched: 6. Written as DNA, the CDR3 is TGCGCCAGCAGCTCGGGGACAGGGGGCTTTAATGAGCAGTTCTTC. This gives the protein CASSSGTGGFNEQFF.

The sample holds a few counts of this clonotype. This chain joins TRBV21-1 and TRBJ1-2; the table names TRBD1, a call not compared with the DNA. TRBV21-1 is marked as a pseudogene. The CDR3 totals 15 residues. CDR3 in amino acids: CASSNRGTAYGGYTF. The CDR3 DNA reads TGTGCCAGCAGCAACCGCGGCACAGCTTATGGCGGCTACACCTTC.

DNA for the CDR3: TGCAGCGTTGAGGGGGGAGTCGGCTATGGCTACACCTTC. This gives the protein CSVEGGVGYGYTF. The chain has TRBV29-1 and TRBJ1-2; D is possibly TRBD1 (5 bases). V lost 3 bases and J 4 bases, leaving 12 bases between the germline ends. The CDR3 has 13 residues. Germline V CDR1 and CDR2: SQVTM, ANQGSEA.

There are a few counts of this clonotype. The rearrangement joins TRBV5-1 to TRBJ1-1, with D perhaps matching TRBD1 (5 bases). The CDR3 is made up of 15 amino acids. Per the germline V gene, CDR1 is SGHRS and CDR2 is YFSETQ. Trimming stripped 4 bases from V and 6 bases from J, with 19 bases between. In DNA, the CDR3 is TGCGCCAGCAGCACCTCCGGGACGGAGTTCGCTGAAGCTTTCTTT. It translates to CASSTSGTEFAEAFF.

This clonotype was seen more than once but under ten times. This sequence joins TRBV28 and TRBJ1-6; 8 positions agree with TRBD1. Germline trimming cut 4 bases from V and 0 bases from J; bases unmatched to any gene: 5. CDR3 length: 17 residues. Germline-derived CDR1 and CDR2 are MDHEN and SYDVKM. The CDR3 DNA reads as TGTGCCAGCAGTTCGACAGGGGAGAGCTCCTATAATTCACCCCTCCACTTT. Translating it yields CASSSTGESSYNSPLHF.

The chain recombines TRBV6-1 with TRBJ2-5, with TRBD2 matching over 13 bases. V dropped 6 bases and J dropped 2; count of bases not matched to a gene: 9. CDR1 MNHNS and CDR2 SASEGT come from the germline V gene. This CDR3 spans 17 amino acids. CDR3 sequence reads: CASRTSGGVIGQETQYF. CDR3 nucleotide sequence: TGTGCCAGCAGAACTAGCGGGGGGGTCATCGGACAAGAGACCCAGTACTTC.

V and J are TRBV7-9 and TRBJ1-6; possibly TRBD1 for D (6 bases). Germline-derived CDR1 and CDR2 are SEHNR and FQNEAQ (reference sequence). This CDR3 contains 15 residues. Deletions cut 5 bases from V and 10 bases from J, with 18 bases between. The chain's CDR3 is CASSPGAPGLSPLHF. The DNA of the CDR3 is TGTGCCAGCAGCCCAGGGGCCCCTGGATTATCACCCCTCCACTTT.

The CDR3 DNA is TGTGCCAGCAGCACCCACTATGGCTACACCTTC. Its protein is CASSTHYGYTF. The genes are TRBV7-9 and TRBJ1-2, with unresolved D. V lost 5 bases and J lost 3, with 4 bases in between. CDR1 and CDR2 from the germline V gene are SEHNR and FQNEAQ (reference sequence). The CDR3 has 11 amino acids.

This sequence joins TRBV3-1 and TRBJ2-1; 9 bases align to TRBD2. The CDR3 covers 18 residues. V gave up 0 bases and J gave up 1 base; unmatched junction bases: 7. CDR1 and CDR2 from the germline V gene are LGHDT and YNNKEL (reference sequence). The CDR3 sequence is CASSQDLAGAGSYNEQFF. The CDR3 bases are TGTGCCAGCAGCCAAGATTTAGCGGGGGCGGGTTCCTACAATGAGCAGTTCTTC.

The chain combines TRBV6-6 with TRBJ2-4; TRBD1 is a possible D gene (5 bases). Judging by the DNA end, TRBJ2-7 fits better; the J call may be wrong. The CDR3 totals 13 residues. Germline assignment: CDR1 MNHNY and CDR2 SVGAGI (reference sequence). Written as DNA, the CDR3 is TGTGCCAGCAGTTACTCAGGGGTTTACGAGCAGTACTTC. As protein: CASSYSGVYEQYF.

This chain connects TRBV3-1 to TRBJ2-4, with D hard to call. Trimming took off 0 bases at V and 0 bases at J, with 6 bases between the two ends. The CDR3 has 15 amino acids. Germline values: CDR1 LGHDT, CDR2 YNNKEL (reference sequence). The CDR3 is CASSQEAAAKNIQYF. The CDR3 nucleotides read TGTGCCAGCAGCCAAGAAGCAGCAGCCAAAAACATTCAGTACTTC. The whole variable domain, filled in from reference TRBV3-1 and TRBJ2-4, reads DTAVSQTPKYLVTQMGNDKSIKCEQNLGHDTMYWYKQDSKKFLKIMFSYNNKELIINETVPNRFSPKSPDKAHLNLHINSLELGDSAVYFCASSQEAAAKNIQYFGAGTRLSVL.

J is TRBJ2-3 and V is TRBV25-1; TRBD2 matches at 7 bases. Germline-derived CDR1 and CDR2 are MGHDK and SYGVNS. The CDR3 extends over 15 amino acids. Trimming removed 4 bases from V and 2 bases from J; junction bases left unmatched: 6. The CDR3 DNA reads TGTGCCAGCAGTGGGCGTCTAGCGGACACAGATACGCAGTATTTT. It encodes CASSGRLADTDTQYF.

This chain links TRBV5-1 with TRBJ2-3; TRBD2 matches at 9 bases. The germline V gene encodes CDR1 SGHRS and CDR2 YFSETQ. The CDR3 loop spans 15 amino acids. J was trimmed by 6 bases and V by 7 bases; bases with no gene match: 12. The CDR3 DNA is TGCGCCAGCTGTCCTAGCGGGGCCGCCGCGGATACGCAGTATTTT. Translating it yields CASCPSGAAADTQYF.

This clonotype was seen at least ten times. The chain couples TRBV15 to TRBJ2-5; D unresolved. CDR3 size: 13 residues. CDR1 LNHNV and CDR2 YYDKDF come from the germline V gene (reference sequence). V was clipped by 3 bases and J by 1 base, with 6 bases between them. In DNA form, the CDR3 reads TGTGCCACCAGCAGGGGCCTCCAAGAGACCCAGTACTTC. Its protein is CATSRGLQETQYF.

This sequence joins TRBV4-1 and TRBJ2-4; 8 nucleotides line up with TRBD2. Germline loops: CDR1 MGHRA, CDR2 YSYEKL. The CDR3 runs to 17 residues. The V gene end was trimmed by 2 bases and the J gene end by 2 bases; junction bases not matched to a gene: 8. The chain's CDR3 is CASSQIVRGVTKNIQYF. CDR3 DNA: TGCGCCAGCAGCCAAATTGTGCGGGGGGTAACCAAAAACATTCAGTACTTC.

The V and J genes are TRBV5-1 and TRBJ1-3; D possibly corresponds to TRBD1 (5 bases). Germline V lookup: CDR1 SGHRS, CDR2 YFSETQ. Between the trimmed V and J ends, which lost 0 bases and 4 bases, there was a span of 11 bases. The CDR3 sequence is 15 residues long. In DNA form, the CDR3 reads TGCGCCAGCAGCTTGGGTGGAGGGGTCGGAAACACCATATATTTT. Translating it yields CASSLGGGVGNTIYF.